These T cell receptor beta chains were read from a single sample in a study of identical twins. One entry per CDR3 protein results from TCRdb running MiXCR on the 5' RACE reads. The sample carries about 220,000 distinct CDR3 sequences, around 6.8% recorded once. Separately, the same data were catalogued under a study of yellow fever vaccine responses in identical twins.

Sequencing was performed on memory (CD45RO+) T cells sorted from blood. The receptors stem from a woman between 18 and 30 years old in good health. CDR3s include the opening cysteine and the closing phenylalanine or tryptophan. Fields, in order: D gene, CDR3 length, clone size, V gene, J gene, CDR3 DNA, CDR3 protein. The D gene is left open where the match is weak. The size entry is marked missing in some rows and otherwise reads once, few, many or a size class.

TRBD1	13	many	TRBV6-1	TRBJ1-2	TGTGCCAGCAGCCGACAGGGTTCTTTTGGCTACACCTTC	CASSRQGSFGYTF
-	13	few	TRBV12-3/TRBV12-4	TRBJ1-1	TGTGCCAGCAGTTTCCGACAGCACACTGAAGCTTTCTTT	CASSFRQHTEAFF
-	18	few	TRBV5-1	TRBJ1-1	TGCGCCAGCAGCTTATTGTTCAAGATGGCAGGGGTAAACACTGAAGCTTTCTTT	CASSLLFKMAGVNTEAFF
TRBD2	14	many	TRBV20-1	TRBJ2-3	TGCAGTGCTAGCCGAGCGGGGGTGATAAATACGCAGTATTTT	CSASRAGVINTQYF
-	14	few	TRBV5-1	TRBJ1-1	TGCGCCAGCACCCGCTCGGGGGGCGGCACTGAAGCTTTCTTT	CASTRSGGGTEAFF
-	10	-	TRBV20-1	TRBJ1-2	TGCAGTGCTGGAGACAGTGGCTACACCTTC	CSAGDSGYTF
-	14	many	TRBV5-6	TRBJ2-7	TGTGCCAGCAGCTTGACAGTGGGAGTTTACGAGCAGTACTTC	CASSLTVGVYEQYF
-	11	many	TRBV29-1	TRBJ2-3	TGCAGCGCTGGCCCCGGAGATACGCAGTATTTT	CSAGPGDTQYF
-	14	few	TRBV5-1	TRBJ2-4	TGCGCCAGCAGCTTGGGGGGAGCCCTAAACATTCAGTACTTC	CASSLGGALNIQYF
-	14	-	TRBV6-1	TRBJ2-5	TGTGCCAGCAGTGAAAGGGGACGCCAAGAGACCCAGTACTTC	CASSERGRQETQYF
TRBD1	14	many	TRBV12-3/TRBV12-4	TRBJ1-6	TGTGCCAGCAGTTCGGGACAGTCTGATTCACCCCTCCACTTT	CASSSGQSDSPLHF
TRBD2	15	once	TRBV27	TRBJ2-2	TGTGCCAGCGGCCGGGGCGGGAGCGAGACCGGGGAGCTGTTTTTT	CASGRGGSETGELFF
-	16	few	TRBV28	TRBJ1-4	TGTGCCAGCAGTTCGGGAGGGCAGGGGAGGAATGAAAAACTGTTTTTT	CASSSGGQGRNEKLFF
-	18	many	TRBV7-8	TRBJ2-7	TGTGCCAGCAGCCCTCCCCCTTGGGCAGGGCCATCCGTGGACGAGCAGTACTTC	CASSPPPWAGPSVDEQYF
TRBD1	15	-	TRBV18	TRBJ2-1	TGTGCCAGCTCACACCGGGACAGGGGTAACAATGAGCAGTTCTTC	CASSHRDRGNNEQFF
-	19	many	TRBV6-2/TRBV6-3	TRBJ2-1	TGTGCCAGCAGAACCTCAACAGGGTACGGCGGGCCTTCCTACAATGAGCAGTTCTTC	CASRTSTGYGGPSYNEQFF
TRBD1	14	many	TRBV6-5	TRBJ2-3	TGTGCCAGCAGTTACAGGACAGGGGCAGATACGCAGTATTTT	CASSYRTGADTQYF
TRBD2	15	few	TRBV15	TRBJ2-1	TGTGCCACCAGCTGGGCGGGGGGGAAATACAATGAGCAGTTCTTC	CATSWAGGKYNEQFF
-	12	many	TRBV5-1	TRBJ2-5	TGCGCCAGCAGCTTGTCCCAAGAGACCCAGTACTTC	CASSLSQETQYF
-	15	few	TRBV6-1	TRBJ2-5	TGTGCCAGCAGTCCCCGATTCGAGGGCGGGGAGACCCAGTACTTC	CASSPRFEGGETQYF
TRBD2	19	-	TRBV5-1	TRBJ2-5	TGCGCCAGCAGCAACAGACTAGCGGGAGGGCCTTTGGGGCGTGAGACCCAGTACTTC	CASSNRLAGGPLGRETQYF
-	13	many	TRBV20-1	TRBJ2-7	TGCAGTGCCCCGGGGGAGGGGGGCTACGAGCAGTACTTC	CSAPGEGGYEQYF
-	13	many	TRBV6-5	TRBJ1-5	TGTGCCAGCAGTTATGGGAGAAATCAGCCCCAGCATTTT	CASSYGRNQPQHF
-	15	-	TRBV6-2/TRBV6-3	TRBJ2-7	TGTGCCAGCAGTTACGGTCCAGACCCGACTTACGAGCAGTACTTC	CASSYGPDPTYEQYF
TRBD1	15	-	TRBV7-9	TRBJ1-2	TGTGCCAGCAGCTTAGGGGACAGGGAGAACTATGGCTACACCTTC	CASSLGDRENYGYTF
-	11	few	TRBV7-9	TRBJ2-1	TGTTCAGGGGGGCCTTACAATGAGCAGTTCTTC	CSGGPYNEQFF
-	12	few	TRBV12-3/TRBV12-4	TRBJ2-1	TGTGCCAGCGGGGGGACCTACAATGAGCAGTTCTTC	CASGGTYNEQFF
-	14	few	TRBV7-2	TRBJ2-5	TGTGCCAGCAGCTTACTTCCGGCCCAAGAGACCCAGTACTTC	CASSLLPAQETQYF
-	13	-	TRBV12-3/TRBV12-4	TRBJ1-5	TGTGCCAGCAGCCGAATCGGGTATCAGCCCCAGCATTTT	CASSRIGYQPQHF
TRBD2	15	few	TRBV13	TRBJ2-7	TGTGCCAGCAGCTTAGGAAGCTTAGCGGGGAACGAGCAGTACTTC	CASSLGSLAGNEQYF
TRBD2	14	many	TRBV11-2	TRBJ2-3	TGTGCCAGCAGATCGCCGGGGGGAGGAGATACGCAGTATTTT	CASRSPGGGDTQYF
TRBD2	19	many	TRBV4-2	TRBJ2-1	TGTGCCAGCAGCCAAGTGTTAGCTAGCGGGACCTCCTCCTACAATGAGCAGTTCTTC	CASSQVLASGTSSYNEQFF
TRBD1	13	many	TRBV29-1	TRBJ2-1	TGCAGCATAGGACAGGGGGGGTACAATGAGCAGTTCTTC	CSIGQGGYNEQFF
-	13	few	TRBV20-1	TRBJ1-1	TGCAGTGCTGTCCAGGGTCCTCGCCCTGAAGCTTTCTTT	CSAVQGPRPEAFF
-	15	many	TRBV12-3/TRBV12-4	TRBJ1-6	TGTGCCAGCAGTTTAACCCCTCCGGCCAATTCACCCCTCCACTTT	CASSLTPPANSPLHF
-	15	many	TRBV29-1	TRBJ2-2	TGCAGCGTTGTGGTGGGGGTGGCGAACACCGGGGAGCTGTTTTTT	CSVVVGVANTGELFF
-	13	many	TRBV20-1	TRBJ2-2	TGCAGTGCACAGGGACAATTTAACGGGGAGCTGTTTTTT	CSAQGQFNGELFF
TRBD1	13	many	TRBV24-1	TRBJ1-2	TGTGCCACCTCTGGGACAGGTTCCTATGGCTACACCTTC	CATSGTGSYGYTF
-	13	-	TRBV20-1	TRBJ2-3	TGCAGTGCCGCCGCTGTGGGGACAGATACGCAGTATTTT	CSAAAVGTDTQYF
TRBD1	14	-	TRBV24-1	TRBJ2-5	TGTGCCACCAGTGATGAGACAGGGGAAGAGACCCAGTACTTC	CATSDETGEETQYF
-	15	many	TRBV29-1	TRBJ2-1	TGCAGCGTTGAAGGGACAACCGACAGCGTGACTGAGCAGTTCTTC	CSVEGTTDSVTEQFF
-	15	-	TRBV11-2	TRBJ2-7	TGTGCCAGCAGCTTAGACGTAGCGCGGTCCTACGAGCAGTACTTC	CASSLDVARSYEQYF
TRBD2	17	-	TRBV29-1	TRBJ2-7	TGCAGCGTTGTAGAAGGAGGTGGGACTAGCGGGAGCAACGAGCAGTACTTC	CSVVEGGGTSGSNEQYF
-	14	few	TRBV7-2	TRBJ1-5	TGTGCCAGCAGCTTAGTCATGGGGAATCAGCCCCAGCATTTT	CASSLVMGNQPQHF
TRBD1	15	many	TRBV9	TRBJ1-4	TGTGCCAGCAGCGTAGGGACAGGGGGCAATGAAAAACTGTTTTTT	CASSVGTGGNEKLFF
TRBD2	16	few	TRBV7-2	TRBJ2-2	TGTGCCAGCAGCTTAGAACTAGCGCCAAACACCGGGGAGCTGTTTTTT	CASSLELAPNTGELFF
TRBD2	13	-	TRBV25-1	TRBJ2-7	TGTGCCAGCAGACGGGGGGGCTTGTACGAGCAGTACTTC	CASRRGGLYEQYF